The clone carrying this TCR beta chain was picked up a small number of times. Its antigen is not known. Germline lookup yields CDR1 MNHEY and CDR2 SVGEGT. Trimming removed 2 bases at V and 0 bases at J, with 11 bases between. There are 16 residues in the CDR3. This sample was taken from a study of CD8 T cells in ankylosing spondylitis. Study-wide points: Before this, some motif variants had been reported in reactive arthritis synovial fluid and blood. Disease-linked clones bore a CD8+ phenotype, appearing relatively rarely in peripheral blood. Matched ankylosing spondylitis synovial fluid reportedly contained a significantly enriched population of disease-linked clones. Roughly eight highly homologous variants made up a TCR beta motif that seemed to typify ankylosing spondylitis blood.

Researchers built TCR beta libraries using quantitative 5'-RACE with molecular barcodes. From the 5' RACE reads, TCRdb called clonotypes with MiXCR, one entry per CDR3 protein. The table records hundreds of thousands of distinct CDR3 sequences, approximately 10% of them present only once. V gene TRBV6-2 or TRBV6-3 combines with J gene TRBJ1-5, with D maybe TRBD1 (6 bases). Sequencing was carried out using blood, either unsorted or a sorted T cell fraction (not recorded which). The sequence came from a male donor with ankylosing spondylitis. This CDR3 is CASSYLPGASNQPQHF. CDR3 DNA sequence: TGTGCCAGCAGTTACCTTCCGGGGGCTAGCAATCAGCCCCAGCATTTT.